This TCR beta chain was captured in a study of CD8 T cells in ankylosing spondylitis. Points from the study as a whole: It was reported that disease-linked clones were significantly enriched in matched ankylosing spondylitis synovial fluid.

Trimming pared 0 bases from V and 3 bases from J, leaving 18 bases between. The CDR3 is 16 residues long. Germline assignment: CDR1 DFQATT and CDR2 SNEGSKA (reference sequence). This clonotype occurred a few times. Antigen specificity is unknown. Quantitative barcoded 5'-RACE was used to prepare TCR beta libraries. From the 5' RACE reads, TCRdb called clonotypes with MiXCR, one entry per CDR3 protein. This table holds 150,000 to 250,000 distinct CDR3 sequences, more than 10% found once. Sequences were obtained from blood, either unsorted or a sorted T cell fraction (not recorded which). This chain joins TRBV20-1 and TRBJ2-7; D possibly corresponds to TRBD2 (8 bases). This receptor was obtained from a male donor with ankylosing spondylitis or in good health (not recorded which). The CDR3 loop is CSARDREGAGGYEQYF. The DNA for the CDR3 is TGCAGTGCTAGAGATCGAGAGGGGGCGGGGGGCTACGAGCAGTACTTC.